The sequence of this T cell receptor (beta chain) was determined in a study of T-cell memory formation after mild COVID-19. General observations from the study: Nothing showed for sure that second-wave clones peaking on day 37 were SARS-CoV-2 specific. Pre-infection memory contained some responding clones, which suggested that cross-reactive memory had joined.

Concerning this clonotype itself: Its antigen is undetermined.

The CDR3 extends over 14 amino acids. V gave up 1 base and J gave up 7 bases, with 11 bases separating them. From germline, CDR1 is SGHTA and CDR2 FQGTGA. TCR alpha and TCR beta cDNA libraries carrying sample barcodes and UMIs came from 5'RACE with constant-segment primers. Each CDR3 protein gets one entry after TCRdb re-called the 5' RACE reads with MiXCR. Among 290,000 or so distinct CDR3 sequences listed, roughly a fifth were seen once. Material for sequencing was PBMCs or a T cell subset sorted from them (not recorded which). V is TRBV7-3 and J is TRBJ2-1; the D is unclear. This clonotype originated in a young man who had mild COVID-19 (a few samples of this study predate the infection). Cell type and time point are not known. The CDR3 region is CASSLNPTDNEQFF. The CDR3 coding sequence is TGTGCCAGCAGCTTAAATCCGACGGATAATGAGCAGTTCTTC.